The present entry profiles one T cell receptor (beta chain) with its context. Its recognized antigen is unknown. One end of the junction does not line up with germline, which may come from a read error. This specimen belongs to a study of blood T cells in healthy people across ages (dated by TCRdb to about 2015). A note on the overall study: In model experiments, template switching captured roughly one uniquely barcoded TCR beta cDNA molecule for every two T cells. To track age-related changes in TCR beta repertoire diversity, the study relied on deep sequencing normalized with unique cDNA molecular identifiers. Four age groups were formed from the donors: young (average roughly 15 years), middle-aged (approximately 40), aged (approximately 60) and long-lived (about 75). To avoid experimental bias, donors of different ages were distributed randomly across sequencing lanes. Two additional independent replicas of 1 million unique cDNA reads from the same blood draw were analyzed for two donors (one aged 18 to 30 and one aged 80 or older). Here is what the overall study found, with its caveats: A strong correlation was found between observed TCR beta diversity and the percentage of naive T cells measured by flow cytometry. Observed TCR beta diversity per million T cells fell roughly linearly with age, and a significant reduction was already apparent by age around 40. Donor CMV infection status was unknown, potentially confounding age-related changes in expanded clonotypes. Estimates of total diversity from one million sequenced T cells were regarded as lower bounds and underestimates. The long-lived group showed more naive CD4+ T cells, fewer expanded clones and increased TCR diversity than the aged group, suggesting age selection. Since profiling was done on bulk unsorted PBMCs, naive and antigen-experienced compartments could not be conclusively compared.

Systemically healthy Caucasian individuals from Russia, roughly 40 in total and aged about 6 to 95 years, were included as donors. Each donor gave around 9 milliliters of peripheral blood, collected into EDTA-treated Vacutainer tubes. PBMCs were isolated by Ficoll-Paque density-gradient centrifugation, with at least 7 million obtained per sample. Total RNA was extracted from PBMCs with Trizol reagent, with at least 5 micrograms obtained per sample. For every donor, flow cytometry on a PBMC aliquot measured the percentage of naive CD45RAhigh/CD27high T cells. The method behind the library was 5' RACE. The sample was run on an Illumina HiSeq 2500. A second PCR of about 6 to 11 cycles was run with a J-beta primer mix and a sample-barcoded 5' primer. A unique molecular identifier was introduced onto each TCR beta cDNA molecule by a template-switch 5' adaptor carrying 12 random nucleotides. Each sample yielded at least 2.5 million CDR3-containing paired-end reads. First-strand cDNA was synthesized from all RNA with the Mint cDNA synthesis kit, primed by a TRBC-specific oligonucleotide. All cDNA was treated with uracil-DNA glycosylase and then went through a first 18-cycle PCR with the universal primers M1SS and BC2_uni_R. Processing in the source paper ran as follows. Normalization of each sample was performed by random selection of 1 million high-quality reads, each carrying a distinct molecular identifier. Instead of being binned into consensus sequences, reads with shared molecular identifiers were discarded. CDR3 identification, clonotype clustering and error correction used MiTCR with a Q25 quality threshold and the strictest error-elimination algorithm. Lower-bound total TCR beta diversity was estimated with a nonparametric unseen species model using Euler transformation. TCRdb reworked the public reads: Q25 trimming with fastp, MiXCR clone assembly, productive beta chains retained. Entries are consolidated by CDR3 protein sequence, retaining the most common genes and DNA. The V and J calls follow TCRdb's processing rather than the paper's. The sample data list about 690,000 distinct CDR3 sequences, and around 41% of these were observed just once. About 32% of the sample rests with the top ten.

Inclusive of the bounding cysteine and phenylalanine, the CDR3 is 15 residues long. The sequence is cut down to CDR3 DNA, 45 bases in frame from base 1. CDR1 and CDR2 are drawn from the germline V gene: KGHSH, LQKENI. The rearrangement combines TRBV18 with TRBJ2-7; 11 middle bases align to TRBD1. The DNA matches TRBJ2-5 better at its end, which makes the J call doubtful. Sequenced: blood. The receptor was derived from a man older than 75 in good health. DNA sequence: TGTGCCGGCTCACCGGGACAGGGGGATGTGGAGACCCAGTACTTC. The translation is CAGSPGQGDVETQYF.